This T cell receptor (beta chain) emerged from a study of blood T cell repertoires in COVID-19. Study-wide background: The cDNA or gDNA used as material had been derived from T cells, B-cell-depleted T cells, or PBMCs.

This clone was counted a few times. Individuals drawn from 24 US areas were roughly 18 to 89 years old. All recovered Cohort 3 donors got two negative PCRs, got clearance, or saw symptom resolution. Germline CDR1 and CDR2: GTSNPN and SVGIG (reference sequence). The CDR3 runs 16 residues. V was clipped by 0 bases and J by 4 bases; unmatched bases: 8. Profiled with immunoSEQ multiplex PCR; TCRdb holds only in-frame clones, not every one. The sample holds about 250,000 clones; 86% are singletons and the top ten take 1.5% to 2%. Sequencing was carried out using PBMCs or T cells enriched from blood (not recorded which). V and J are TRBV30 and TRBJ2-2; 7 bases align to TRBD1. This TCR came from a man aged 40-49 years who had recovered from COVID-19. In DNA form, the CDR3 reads TGTGCCTGGAGTGTACTCGGGGCAGGGGGCACCGGGGAGCTGTTTTTT. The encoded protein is CAWSVLGAGGTGELFF.